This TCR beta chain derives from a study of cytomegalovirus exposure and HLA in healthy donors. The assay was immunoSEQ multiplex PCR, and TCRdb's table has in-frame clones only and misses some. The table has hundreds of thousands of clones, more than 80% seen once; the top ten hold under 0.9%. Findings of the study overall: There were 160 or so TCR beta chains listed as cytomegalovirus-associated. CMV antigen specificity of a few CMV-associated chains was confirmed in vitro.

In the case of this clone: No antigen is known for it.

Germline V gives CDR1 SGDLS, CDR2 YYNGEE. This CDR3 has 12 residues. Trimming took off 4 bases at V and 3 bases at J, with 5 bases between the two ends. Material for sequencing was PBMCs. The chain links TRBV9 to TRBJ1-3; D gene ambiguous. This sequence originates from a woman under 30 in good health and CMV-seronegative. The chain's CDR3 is CASSLNGNTIYF. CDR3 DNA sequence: TGTGCCAGCAGCCTAAATGGAAACACCATATATTTT.